The present T cell receptor beta chain was sequenced within a study of blood T cell repertoires in COVID-19. Repertoires were generated with immunoSEQ multiplex PCR, while TCRdb's copy carries only in-frame clones and drops some. The sample has over 300,000 clones, roughly 90% seen once. The sequenced sample was PBMCs or T cells enriched from blood (not recorded which). This TCR came from a woman aged 25-40 years with acute COVID-19.

The DNA of the CDR3 is TGTGCCAGCAGCCATCGGACAGGGGGGATGTCGGATACGCAGTATTTT. The encoded protein is CASSHRTGGMSDTQYF. The chain has TRBV11-2 and TRBJ2-3; the match to TRBD1 covers 10 bases. Trimming cost V 5 bases and J 6 bases; bases outside gene matches: 11. This CDR3 has 16 amino acids. The germline gives CDR1 SGHAT, CDR2 FQNNGV.